This T cell receptor beta chain was sequenced for a study of cytomegalovirus exposure and HLA in healthy donors. Study findings and constraints: Some V segments, TRBV6-2 and TRBV6-3 among them, were indistinguishable and were therefore excluded. CMV serostatus alone was available as immune exposure information. Sequencing likely produced, as an artifact, a cluster of highly shared sequence variants.

Comment on this clone: What it binds is unknown.

It was with 60 Vbeta and 13 Jbeta primers that the PCR ran. Assay: immunoSEQ multiplex PCR; the TCRdb copy retains only in-frame clones and omits some. The repertoire holds 150,000 to 200,000 clones, around four fifths seen once, with around 1.3% in the top ten. CDR1 and CDR2 (germline): MNHEY, SMNVEV (reference sequence). With 6 bases removed from V and 9 bases from J, the gap between germline ends came to 18 bases. This CDR3 region has 14 residues. The V call is TRBV27, the J call TRBJ2-1; a possible D gene is TRBD2 (5 bases). Sample: PBMCs. This clonotype originated in a woman in her fifties or sixties in good health and CMV-seronegative. In DNA form, the CDR3 reads TGTGCCAGCAGGCCCGTGCTAGCTTCGGGTGAGCAGTTCTTC. It translates to CASRPVLASGEQFF.